This T cell receptor beta chain is from a study of yellow fever vaccine responses in identical twins. Study findings and constraints: On the reported evidence, twins' vaccine T cell responses seemed partly convergent and partly personalized.

In TCRdb, the RT-PCR reads were re-called with MiXCR into one record per CDR3 protein. The data contain roughly 540 distinct CDR3 sequences, 81% of them singletons. As regards this clonotype: The antigen remains undetermined.

This CDR3 contains 16 residues. Germline loops: CDR1 ENHRY, CDR2 SYGVKD. The ends were cut back, 3 bases at V and 0 bases at J, with 14 bases in the middle. This chain connects TRBV10-3 to TRBJ1-2; D is unresolved. This specimen consisted of T cells from blood (PBMCs), unsorted or a sorted subset (not recorded which), obtained before or after yellow fever vaccination (not recorded which). The clonotype comes from a woman in her late teens or twenties who received the yellow fever vaccine. The CDR3 reads CAISDPTIVANYGYTF. The CDR3 DNA reads TGTGCCATCAGTGACCCGACAATCGTGGCTAACTATGGCTACACCTTC.